These T cell receptor beta chains were read from a single sample in a study of CD8 T cells in ankylosing spondylitis. TCRdb recomputed calls from the 5' RACE reads with MiXCR, one row per CDR3 protein. In the table there are roughly 90,000 distinct CDR3 sequences, about 8.3% of which are singletons. Sequenced: blood, either unsorted or a sorted T cell fraction (not recorded which). The receptors here all came from a male donor with ankylosing spondylitis. The CDR3 runs from the conserved cysteine through the conserved F or W. D genes are given only for firm matches. Not all rows give a size; the values are once, few, many and, for expanded clones, a class.

v_gene	d_gene	j_gene	abundance	CDR3nt	CDR3aa
TRBV7-2	.	TRBJ2-7	few	TGTGCCAGCAGCGAGGGGGTAGGGATCTACGAGCAGTACTTC	CASSEGVGIYEQYF
TRBV30	TRBD1	TRBJ2-7	.	TGTGCCTGGAACAGGGGGGCCTACGAGCAGTACTTC	CAWNRGAYEQYF
TRBV5-6	TRBD1	TRBJ1-2	.	TGTGCCAGCAGCAAGACAGGGGCGGGAGCACTCTATGGCTACACCTTC	CASSKTGAGALYGYTF
TRBV11-2	.	TRBJ2-1	few	TGTGCCAGCAGCTTCCTCCCGAGGGAGACCCACAATGAGCAGTTCTTC	CASSFLPRETHNEQFF
TRBV7-8	TRBD2	TRBJ2-3	.	TGTGCCAGCAGCTTAGCGGGTGGTAGCGGGACGGGAGATACGCAGTATTTT	CASSLAGGSGTGDTQYF
TRBV14	.	TRBJ2-1	few	TGTGCCAGCAGCCCATCCCGGGGAAACAATGAGCAGCTCTTC	CASSPSRGNNEQLF
TRBV4-1	.	TRBJ2-7	.	TGCGCCAGCAGCCAAGGGGGCTCTCCCGAGGGGTTTTACGAGCAGTACTTC	CASSQGGSPEGFYEQYF
TRBV7-9	.	TRBJ2-7	few	TGTGCCAGCAGCTTAACACTCGGAGTCAACTCCTACGAGCAGTACTTC	CASSLTLGVNSYEQYF
TRBV24-1	.	TRBJ2-1	many	TGTGCCACCAGGGCGACAGGTTCCTCCTACAATGAGCAGTTCTTC	CATRATGSSYNEQFF
TRBV6-1	.	TRBJ2-7	.	TGTGCCAGCATCGGATATCTCTCCTACGAGCAGTACTTC	CASIGYLSYEQYF
TRBV7-9	.	TRBJ2-1	.	TGTGCCAGCAGCTCAAAAGGGACAACCCGCTACAATGAGCAGTTCTTC	CASSSKGTTRYNEQFF
TRBV28	TRBD2	TRBJ2-3	many	TGTGCCAGCAGTTCCCAGCGGGAGATTGGCACAGATACGCAGTATTTT	CASSSQREIGTDTQYF
TRBV6-5	.	TRBJ2-3	.	TGTGCCAGCCGCTTAAGGAGATCTACTAGCACAGATACGCAGTATTTT	CASRLRRSTSTDTQYF
TRBV16	.	TRBJ2-2	few	TGTGCCAGCAAAAAAACGGGTCCCGGGGAGCTGTTTTTT	CASKKTGPGELFF
TRBV20-1	.	TRBJ1-3	few	TGCAGTGCTAGAGAGGGCAGTCCCCTCTCTGGAAACACCATATATTTT	CSAREGSPLSGNTIYF
TRBV7-9	.	TRBJ1-4	few	TGTGCCAGCAGCCCGTTAGGAGATAATGAAAAACTGTTTTTT	CASSPLGDNEKLFF
TRBV29-1	TRBD2	TRBJ2-3	.	TGCAGCGTAGCGGGAGGGACTATAGCTGATACGCAGTATTTT	CSVAGGTIADTQYF
TRBV3-1	.	TRBJ2-1	.	TGTGCCAGCAGCCAAGCGGAAAATGAGCAGTTCTTC	CASSQAENEQFF
TRBV5-6	.	TRBJ2-1	few	TGTGCCAGCAGCTTGGCTCCTAGGGGGGGGGACAATGAGCAGTTCTTC	CASSLAPRGGDNEQFF
TRBV12-3/TRBV12-4	TRBD2	TRBJ2-1	many	TGTGCCAGCAGTTTGACTAGCCGCTACAATGAGCAGTTCTTC	CASSLTSRYNEQFF
TRBV4-2	.	TRBJ1-1	few	TGTGCCAGCAGCCATGCCGGGGGGGAGACTGAAGCTTTCTTT	CASSHAGGETEAFF
TRBV5-1	TRBD1	TRBJ1-2	many	TGCGCCAGCAGCCCAACAGGGGCTAACTATGGCTACACCTTC	CASSPTGANYGYTF
TRBV7-9	.	TRBJ2-1	many	TGTGCCAGCAGCTTAGAATTGCAGTTCTTC	CASSLELQFF
TRBV27	.	TRBJ1-4	.	TGTGCCAGCAGAAGGGGAGGCGAAAAACTGTTTTTT	CASRRGGEKLFF
TRBV5-1	.	TRBJ2-3	.	TGCGCCAGCAGCCCCGTTCTACCCAAGGCAGATACGCAGTATTTT	CASSPVLPKADTQYF
TRBV20-1	.	TRBJ2-1	many	TGCAGTGCCAACAAACCATCCTACAATGAGCAGTTCTTC	CSANKPSYNEQFF
TRBV5-1	.	TRBJ2-5	few	TGCGCCAGCAGCTTGTACGGCAGGGCGGAGACCCAGTACTTC	CASSLYGRAETQYF
TRBV6-1	.	TRBJ1-5	few	TGTGCCAGCAGTGAACTGTACAGGAGCAATCAGCCCCAGCATTTT	CASSELYRSNQPQHF
TRBV5-8	.	TRBJ2-3	.	TGTGCCAGCAGCTTGGGGCAAGTAGGATCAGATACGCAGTATTTT	CASSLGQVGSDTQYF
TRBV5-1	TRBD1	TRBJ2-3	many	TGCGCCAGCAGCTTGGGACAGGGGGTAGTTACGCAGTATTTT	CASSLGQGVVTQYF
TRBV7-5	.	TRBJ2-7	.	.	CISVSEAWARGLFYEQYF
TRBV20-1	TRBD1	TRBJ1-6	.	TGCAGTGCTAGAGCGGGACAGGGGATAGTTTCCTATAATTCACCCCTCCACTTT	CSARAGQGIVSYNSPLHF
TRBV13	.	TRBJ2-3	few	TGTGCCAGCAGCTATCCCACAGATACGCAGTATTTT	CASSYPTDTQYF
TRBV11-2	.	TRBJ1-2	many	TGTGCCAGCAGCTTAATGGGCGCCGCTAACTATGGCTACACCTTC	CASSLMGAANYGYTF
TRBV7-8	.	TRBJ1-6	few	TGTGCCAGCAGCTTCCGGGACAACTTTTCACCCCTCCACTTT	CASSFRDNFSPLHF
TRBV3-1	.	TRBJ2-5	.	TGTGCCAGCAGCCCCCGGACGAAACAAGAGACCCAGTACTTC	CASSPRTKQETQYF
TRBV11-3	.	TRBJ2-5	.	TGTGCCAGCAGCCGTGGGCCCAGAACGGCACAAGAGACCCAGTACTTC	CASSRGPRTAQETQYF
TRBV2	.	TRBJ2-7	many	TGTGCCAGCAGGGATGGGGAACCCTACGAGCAGTACTTC	CASRDGEPYEQYF
TRBV27	TRBD1	TRBJ2-5	few	TGTGCCAGCAGGCCCATCGGACAGGGCCAAGAGACCCAGTACTTC	CASRPIGQGQETQYF
TRBV4-2	TRBD1	TRBJ1-5	few	TGTGCCAGCAGCCAGGGACAGGGAAGTCGTCAGCCCCAGCATTTT	CASSQGQGSRQPQHF
TRBV5-5	TRBD1	TRBJ2-7	many	TGTGCCAGCAGCTTCGACAGGGGCTACGAGCAGTACTTC	CASSFDRGYEQYF
TRBV4-1	.	TRBJ1-5	few	TGCGCCAGCAGCCAAGGCGCAGGGAGCAATCAGCCCCAGCATTTT	CASSQGAGSNQPQHF
TRBV6-6	TRBD1	TRBJ2-3	many	TGTGCCAGCAACAGGGACAGGGGAGATACGCAGTATTTT	CASNRDRGDTQYF
TRBV27	.	TRBJ2-1	.	TGTGCCAGCAGTTTCGGGACCAGCTCCTACAATGAGCAGTTCTTC	CASSFGTSSYNEQFF
TRBV6-1	TRBD2	TRBJ2-1	many	TGTGCCAGCAGCCTGACTAGCGAGATTTACAATGAGCAGTTCTTC	CASSLTSEIYNEQFF
TRBV5-1	.	TRBJ2-5	few	TGCGCCAGCAGCTTGTACAGTGGGGTTCAAGAGACCCAGTACTTC	CASSLYSGVQETQYF
TRBV6-1	.	TRBJ1-1	.	TGTGCCAGCAGTGAAATTGGGACCACTGAAGCTTTCTTT	CASSEIGTTEAFF
TRBV2	.	TRBJ2-5	many	TGTGCCAGCAGTGAAGTGGGGCAGCAAGAGACCCAGTACTTC	CASSEVGQQETQYF
TRBV30	.	TRBJ1-1	many	TGTGCCGCCAAACAAACCCGTGGACAGATGAACACTGAAGCTTTCTTT	CAAKQTRGQMNTEAFF
TRBV7-2	TRBD1	TRBJ1-1	many	TGTGCCAGCAGCTTAGCTGGGACAGGGGCTGGGTACACTGAAGCTTTCTTT	CASSLAGTGAGYTEAFF
TRBV27	.	TRBJ2-1	many	TGTGCCAGCAGACTAGCTAGCAATGAGCAGTTCTTC	CASRLASNEQFF
TRBV5-6	TRBD2	TRBJ2-1	few	TGTGCCAGCAGCCCAAGTAGCGGGAGGCCGCCGTTCTTC	CASSPSSGRPPFF
TRBV27	.	TRBJ2-7	many	TGTGCCAGCAGTGGACGACACTCCTACGAGCAGTACTTC	CASSGRHSYEQYF
TRBV6-6	.	TRBJ1-2	.	TGTGCCAGCAGTACCGACGGGGGAGGCTACACCTTC	CASSTDGGGYTF
TRBV5-1	TRBD2	TRBJ2-2	few	TGCGCCAGCAGCCAAGGACTAGCGGGAGGGCCGAGCACCGGGGAGCTGTTTTTT	CASSQGLAGGPSTGELFF
TRBV7-9	.	TRBJ2-7	.	TGTGCCAGCAGCTACGGAAGGGGGGAGCAGTACTTC	CASSYGRGEQYF
TRBV5-6	TRBD1	TRBJ1-2	few	TGTGCCAGCAGCCTTGACAGGGTTGTTCGTTATGGCTACACCTTC	CASSLDRVVRYGYTF
TRBV7-2	.	TRBJ1-5	.	TGTGCCAGCAGCTTTGGCGGCCACAATCAGCCCCAGCATTTT	CASSFGGHNQPQHF
TRBV10-3	.	TRBJ1-2	few	TGTGCCATCTCCAGTGCCACAGGCGGCTACACCTTC	CAISSATGGYTF
TRBV12-3/TRBV12-4	.	TRBJ1-6	.	TGTGCCAGCAGGGACCGGGACTCTGCCCTTTCACCCCTCCACTTT	CASRDRDSALSPLHF